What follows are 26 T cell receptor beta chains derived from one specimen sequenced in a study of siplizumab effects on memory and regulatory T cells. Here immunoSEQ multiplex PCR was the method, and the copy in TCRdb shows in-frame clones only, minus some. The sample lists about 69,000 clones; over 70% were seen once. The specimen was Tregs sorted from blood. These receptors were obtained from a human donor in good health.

The DNA for the CDR3 is TGTGCCTGGAGTGCCCCAATAGCAACTAGCACAGATACGCAGTATTTT. The encoded protein is CAWSAPIATSTDTQYF. The gene calls are TRBV30 and TRBJ2-3; D is undetermined. Germline-derived CDR1 and CDR2 are GTSNPN and SVGIG (reference sequence). The CDR3 spans 16 residues. V gave up 1 base and J gave up 0 bases, with 14 bases separating them.

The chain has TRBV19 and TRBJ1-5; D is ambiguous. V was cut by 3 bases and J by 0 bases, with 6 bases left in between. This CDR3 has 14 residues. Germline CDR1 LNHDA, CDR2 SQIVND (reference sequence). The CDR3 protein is CASSIHSSNQPQHF. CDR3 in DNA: TGTGCCAGTAGTATTCACAGTAGCAATCAGCCCCAGCATTTT.

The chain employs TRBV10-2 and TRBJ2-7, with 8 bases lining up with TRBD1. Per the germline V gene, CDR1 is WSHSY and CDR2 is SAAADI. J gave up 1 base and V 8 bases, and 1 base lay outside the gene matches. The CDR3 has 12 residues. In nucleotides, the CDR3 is TGCGCCAGCGGGACAGGATCCTACGAGCAGTACTTC. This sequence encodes CASGTGSYEQYF.

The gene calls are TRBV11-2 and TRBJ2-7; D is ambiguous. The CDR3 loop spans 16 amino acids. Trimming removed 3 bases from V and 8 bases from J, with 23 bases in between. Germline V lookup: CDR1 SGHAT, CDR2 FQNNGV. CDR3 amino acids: CASSFGRGSVGWKQYF. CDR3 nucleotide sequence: TGTGCCAGCAGCTTCGGTCGAGGTTCGGTGGGATGGAAGCAGTACTTC.

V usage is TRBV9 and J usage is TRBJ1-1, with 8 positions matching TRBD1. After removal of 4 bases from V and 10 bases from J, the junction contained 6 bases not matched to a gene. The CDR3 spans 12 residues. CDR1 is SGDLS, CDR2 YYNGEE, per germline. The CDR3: CASSTRTGRAFF. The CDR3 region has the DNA TGTGCCAGCAGCACGAGGACAGGGAGAGCTTTCTTT. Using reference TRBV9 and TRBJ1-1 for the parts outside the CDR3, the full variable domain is DSGVTQTPKHLITATGQRVTLRCSPRSGDLSVYWYQQSLDQGLQFLIQYYNGEERAKGNILERFSAQQFPDLHSELNLSSLELGDSALYFCASSTRTGRAFFGQGTRLTVV.

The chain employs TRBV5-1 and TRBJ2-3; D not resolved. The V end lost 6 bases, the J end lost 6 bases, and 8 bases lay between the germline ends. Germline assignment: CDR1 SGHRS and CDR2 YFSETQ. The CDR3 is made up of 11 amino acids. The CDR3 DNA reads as TGCGCCAGCACTAATCGGGATACGCAGTATTTT. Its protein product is CASTNRDTQYF.

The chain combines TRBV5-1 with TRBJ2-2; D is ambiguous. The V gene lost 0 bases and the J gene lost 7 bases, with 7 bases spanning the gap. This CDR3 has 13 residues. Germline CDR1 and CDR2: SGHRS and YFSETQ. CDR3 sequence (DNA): TGCGCCAGCAGCTTGGCCTGGGGCGGGGAGCTGTTTTTT. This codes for CASSLAWGGELFF.

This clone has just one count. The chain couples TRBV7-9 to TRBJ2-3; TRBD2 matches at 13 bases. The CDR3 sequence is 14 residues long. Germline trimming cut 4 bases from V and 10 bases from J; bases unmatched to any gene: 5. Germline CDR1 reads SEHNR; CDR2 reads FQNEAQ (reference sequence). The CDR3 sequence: CASSSRTSGSAQYF. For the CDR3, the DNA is TGTGCCAGCAGCTCCCGGACTAGCGGGAGTGCGCAGTATTTT. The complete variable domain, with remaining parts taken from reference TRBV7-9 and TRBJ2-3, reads DTGVSQNPRHKITKRGQNVTFRCDPISEHNRLYWYRQTLGQGPEFLTYFQNEAQLEKSRLLSDRFSAERPKGSFSTLEIQRTEQGDSAMYLCASSSRTSGSAQYFGPGTRLTVL.

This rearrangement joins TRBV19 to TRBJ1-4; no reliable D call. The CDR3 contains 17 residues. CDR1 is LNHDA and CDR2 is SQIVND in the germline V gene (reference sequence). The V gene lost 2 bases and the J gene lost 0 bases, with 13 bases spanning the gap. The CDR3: CASSIRWAGATNEKLFF. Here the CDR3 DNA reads TGTGCCAGTAGTATAAGGTGGGCGGGAGCAACTAATGAAAAACTGTTTTTT.

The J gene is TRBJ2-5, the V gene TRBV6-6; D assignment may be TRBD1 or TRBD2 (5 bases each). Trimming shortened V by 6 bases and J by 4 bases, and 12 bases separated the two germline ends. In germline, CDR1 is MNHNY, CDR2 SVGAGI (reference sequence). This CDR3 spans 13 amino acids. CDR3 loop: CASSPGTRETQYF. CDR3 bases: TGTGCCAGCAGCCCCGGGACGAGAGAGACCCAGTACTTC.

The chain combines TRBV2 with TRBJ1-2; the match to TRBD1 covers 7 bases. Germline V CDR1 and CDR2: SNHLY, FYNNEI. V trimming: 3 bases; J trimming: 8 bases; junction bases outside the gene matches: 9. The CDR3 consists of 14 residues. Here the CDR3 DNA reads TGTGCCAGCAGTGAGACCCACAGGGGCTACGGCTACACCTTC. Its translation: CASSETHRGYGYTF.

CDR3 DNA: TGTGCCAGCAGCTTTACACGGGACACTGAAGCTTTCTTT. Protein: CASSFTRDTEAFF. The V call is TRBV7-9, the J call TRBJ1-1; D call uncertain. The germline CDR1 and CDR2 sequences are SEHNR and FQNEAQ (reference sequence). V gave up 3 bases and J gave up 3 bases, with 8 bases separating them. The CDR3 totals 13 residues.

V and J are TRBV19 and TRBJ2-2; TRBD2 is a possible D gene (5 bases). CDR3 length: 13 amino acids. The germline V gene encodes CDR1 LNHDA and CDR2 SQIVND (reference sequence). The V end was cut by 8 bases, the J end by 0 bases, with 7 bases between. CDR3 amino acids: CASAGANTGELFF. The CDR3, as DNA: TGTGCCAGTGCCGGGGCGAACACCGGGGAGCTGTTTTTT.

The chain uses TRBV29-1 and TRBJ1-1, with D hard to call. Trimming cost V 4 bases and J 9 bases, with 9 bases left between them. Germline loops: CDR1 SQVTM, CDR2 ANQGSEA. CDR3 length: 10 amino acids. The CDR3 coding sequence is TGCAGCGTTGGCGGAAGCCAAGCTTTCTTT. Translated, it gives CSVGGSQAFF.

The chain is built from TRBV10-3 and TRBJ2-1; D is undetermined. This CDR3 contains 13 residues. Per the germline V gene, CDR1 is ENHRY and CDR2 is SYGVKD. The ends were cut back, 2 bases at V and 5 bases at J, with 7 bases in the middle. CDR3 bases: TGTGCCATCAGTGAGAGGTTGAACAATGAGCAGTTCTTC. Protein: CAISERLNNEQFF.

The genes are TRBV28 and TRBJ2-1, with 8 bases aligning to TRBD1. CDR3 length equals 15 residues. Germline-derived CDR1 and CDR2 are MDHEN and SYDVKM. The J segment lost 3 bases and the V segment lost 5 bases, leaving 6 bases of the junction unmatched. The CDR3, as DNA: TGTGCCAGCAGTCTCGCCGGGACAGGCTACAATGAGCAGTTCTTC. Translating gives CASSLAGTGYNEQFF.

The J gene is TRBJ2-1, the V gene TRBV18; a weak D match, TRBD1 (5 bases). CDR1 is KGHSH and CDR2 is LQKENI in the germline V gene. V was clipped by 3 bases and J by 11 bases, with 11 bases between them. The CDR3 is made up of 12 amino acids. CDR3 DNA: TGTGCCAGCTCACCCTCAGGGTTTCAGCAGTTCTTC. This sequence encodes CASSPSGFQQFF.

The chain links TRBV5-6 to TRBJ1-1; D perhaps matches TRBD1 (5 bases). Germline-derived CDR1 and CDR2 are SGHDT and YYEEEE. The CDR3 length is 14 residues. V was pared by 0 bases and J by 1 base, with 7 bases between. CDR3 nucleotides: TGTGCCAGCAGCTTGGTGGGGCGGAACACTGAAGCTTTCTTT. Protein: CASSLVGRNTEAFF.

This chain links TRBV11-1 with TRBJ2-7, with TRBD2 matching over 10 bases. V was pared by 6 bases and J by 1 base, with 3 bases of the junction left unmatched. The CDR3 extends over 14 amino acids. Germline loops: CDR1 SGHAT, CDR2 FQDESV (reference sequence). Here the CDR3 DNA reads TGTGCCAGCAGAGGACTAGCGGCTTCCTACGAGCAGTACTTC. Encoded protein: CASRGLAASYEQYF.

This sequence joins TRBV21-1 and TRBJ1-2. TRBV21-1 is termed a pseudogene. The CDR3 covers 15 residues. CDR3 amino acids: CASSKDRAPRSGYTF. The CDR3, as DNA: TGTGCCAGCAGCAAAGATCGAGCCCCTAGATCGGGCTACACCTTC.

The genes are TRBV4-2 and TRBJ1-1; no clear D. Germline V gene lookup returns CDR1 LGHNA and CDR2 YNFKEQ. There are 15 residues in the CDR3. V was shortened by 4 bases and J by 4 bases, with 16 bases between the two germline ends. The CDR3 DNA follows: TGTGCCAGCAGCCGGTTGGCCGACGGAGTCACTGAAGCTTTCTTT. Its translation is CASSRLADGVTEAFF.

CDR3 loop: CASSSRTGGIQYF. CDR3 nucleotide sequence: TGTGCCAGCAGCTCGAGGACAGGTGGCATTCAGTACTTC. The chain is built from TRBV5-5 and TRBJ2-4, with 7 bases identical to TRBD1. After removal of 3 bases from V and 9 bases from J, the junction contained 6 bases not matched to a gene. Germline loops: CDR1 SGHKS, CDR2 YYEKEE (reference sequence). The CDR3 covers 13 residues.

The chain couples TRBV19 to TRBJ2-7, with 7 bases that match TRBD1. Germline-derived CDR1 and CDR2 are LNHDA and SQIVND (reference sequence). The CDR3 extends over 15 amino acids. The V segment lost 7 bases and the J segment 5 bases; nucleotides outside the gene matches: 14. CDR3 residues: CASTPGQNWGHEQYF. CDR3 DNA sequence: TGTGCCAGTACCCCGGGACAGAACTGGGGGCACGAGCAGTACTTC.

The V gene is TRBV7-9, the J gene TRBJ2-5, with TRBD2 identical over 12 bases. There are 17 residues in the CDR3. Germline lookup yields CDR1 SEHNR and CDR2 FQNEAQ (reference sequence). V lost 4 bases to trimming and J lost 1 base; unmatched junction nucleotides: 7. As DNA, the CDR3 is TGTGCCAGCAGCTACTGGGGACTAGCGGGTCGCCAAGAGACCCAGTACTTC. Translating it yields CASSYWGLAGRQETQYF. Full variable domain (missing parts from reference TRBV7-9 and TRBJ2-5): DTGVSQNPRHKITKRGQNVTFRCDPISEHNRLYWYRQTLGQGPEFLTYFQNEAQLEKSRLLSDRFSAERPKGSFSTLEIQRTEQGDSAMYLCASSYWGLAGRQETQYFGPGTRLLVL.

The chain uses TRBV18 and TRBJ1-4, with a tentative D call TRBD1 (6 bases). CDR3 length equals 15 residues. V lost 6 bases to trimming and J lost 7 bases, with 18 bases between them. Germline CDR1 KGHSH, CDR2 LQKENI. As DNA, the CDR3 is TGTGCCAGCTCCCTTCAATGGGGGGCGGGTGAAAAACTGTTTTTT. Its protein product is CASSLQWGAGEKLFF.

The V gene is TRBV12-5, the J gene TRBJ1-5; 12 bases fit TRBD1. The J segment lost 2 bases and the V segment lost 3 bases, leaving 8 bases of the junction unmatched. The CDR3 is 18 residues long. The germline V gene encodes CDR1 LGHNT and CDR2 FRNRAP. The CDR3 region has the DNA TGTGCTAGTGGTTTCGACCGGGACAGGGGGCTTCGCAATCAGCCCCAGCATTTT. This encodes CASGFDRDRGLRNQPQHF.